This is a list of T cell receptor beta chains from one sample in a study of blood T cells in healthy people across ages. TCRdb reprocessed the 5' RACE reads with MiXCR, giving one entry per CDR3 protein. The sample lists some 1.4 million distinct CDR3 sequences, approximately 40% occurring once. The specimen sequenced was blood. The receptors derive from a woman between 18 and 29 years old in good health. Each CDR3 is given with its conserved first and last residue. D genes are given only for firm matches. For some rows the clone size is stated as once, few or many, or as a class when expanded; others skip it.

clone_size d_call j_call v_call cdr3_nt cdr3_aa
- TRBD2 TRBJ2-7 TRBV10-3 TGTGCCATCCCCGCCCGGGAGGGCACAGAGAACAATGAGCAGTACTTC CAIPAREGTENNEQYF
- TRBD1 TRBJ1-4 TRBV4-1 TGCGCCAGCAGCCTGGACGGGACAGGGCACGAAAAACTGTTTTTT CASSLDGTGHEKLFF
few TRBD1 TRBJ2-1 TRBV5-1 TGCGCCAGCATGGGACAGGGGGCCTTCTACAATGAGCAGTTCTTC CASMGQGAFYNEQFF
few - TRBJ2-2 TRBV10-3 TGTGCCATCCTTCCTAGCGCCTCGAACACCGGGGAGCTGTTTTTT CAILPSASNTGELFF
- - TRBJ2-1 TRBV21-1 TGTGCCAGCAGCAAGACTAGCGGGACACCCTACAATGAGCAGTTCTTC CASSKTSGTPYNEQFF
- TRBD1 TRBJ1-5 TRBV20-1 TGCAGTGCTAGAGATCCTAACAGGGGGCTTCAGCCCCAGCATTTT CSARDPNRGLQPQHF
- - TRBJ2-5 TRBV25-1 TGTGCCAGCAGTGTCTTAGGAGGGTCGGCCCAGTACTTC CASSVLGGSAQYF
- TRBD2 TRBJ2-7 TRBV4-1 TGCGCCAGCAGCCAAGATATCGCCCGGACTAGCGGGACTTACGAGCAGTACTTC CASSQDIARTSGTYEQYF
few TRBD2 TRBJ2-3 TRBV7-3 TGTGCCAGCAGCAGGACCGGGACTAGCGGGGGGACAGATACGCAGTATTTT CASSRTGTSGGTDTQYF
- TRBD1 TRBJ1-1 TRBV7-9 TGTGCCAGCAGCTCCTCCGGGACAGGGTTTGTCTCTGAAGCTTTCTTT CASSSSGTGFVSEAFF